One sample yielded the 26 T cell receptor beta chains listed below, sequenced in a study of a mutant IDH1 vaccine in newly diagnosed glioma. No antigens are known for them. Regarding time point: week 35, safety follow-up. Vaccinated patients received 300 ug of mutant IDH1 20-mer peptide per dose, with topical imiquimod. The repertoire was sequenced with immunoSEQ multiplex PCR; TCRdb's copy has only in-frame clones and lacks some. The top ten hold more than 6.5% of the sample, which has 53,000 or so clones, roughly three quarters seen once. Specimen: PBMCs, collected from a glioma patient whose treatment included an IDH1 peptide vaccine. The source is a man aged 40-50 years with glioma.

The CDR3 here is CASSLVLNTEAFF. The CDR3 DNA reads as TGTGCCAGCAGCTTGGTCCTGAACACTGAAGCTTTCTTT. The V call is TRBV5-6, the J call TRBJ1-1, with D unclear. The V end was cut by 0 bases, the J end by 0 bases, with 3 bases between. The CDR3 extends over 13 amino acids. Germline assignment: CDR1 SGHDT and CDR2 YYEEEE.

The chain recombines TRBV6-5 with TRBJ2-1, with 9 bases aligning to TRBD2. V dropped 6 bases and J dropped 4; count of bases not matched to a gene: 4. Per germline, CDR1 MNHEY and CDR2 SVGAGI. The CDR3 loop spans 14 amino acids. The CDR3 DNA follows: TGTGCCAGCAGCCGCGGGGGGGGATACAATGAGCAGTTCTTC. Translated: CASSRGGGYNEQFF.

The chain has TRBV14 and TRBJ1-1; maybe TRBD1 (5 bases). Trimming shortened V by 5 bases and J by 1 base, and 11 bases separated the two germline ends. Germline-derived CDR1 and CDR2 are SGHDN and FVKESK. The CDR3 totals 14 residues. The CDR3 DNA follows: TGTGCCAGCAGCTTCCCGGGACCGAACACTGAAGCTTTCTTT. Protein product: CASSFPGPNTEAFF.

This chain uses TRBV6-4 with TRBJ2-2, with 13 bases lining up with TRBD2. The germline CDR1 and CDR2 sequences are MRHNA and SNTAGT. This CDR3 has 19 amino acids. Trimming took 4 bases from V and 1 from J; bases not matched to a gene: 9. CDR3 residues: CASSGTILAGGLNTGELFF. In nucleotides, the CDR3 is TGTGCCAGCAGTGGGACCATACTAGCGGGGGGGCTGAACACCGGGGAGCTGTTTTTT.

This sequence joins TRBV6-5 and TRBJ1-1; D is ambiguous. Germline CDR1 and CDR2: MNHEY and SVGAGI. Trimming stripped 0 bases from V and 3 bases from J, with 11 bases between. This CDR3 contains 15 residues. The CDR3, as DNA: TGTGCCAGCAGTTACTCGGTCCGAGGTGACACTGAAGCTTTCTTT. Amino acid sequence: CASSYSVRGDTEAFF.

This chain joins TRBV5-1 and TRBJ1-6; 7 bases map to TRBD1. Trimming took 3 bases from V and 6 from J; bases not matched to a gene: 9. The CDR3 runs 16 residues. Germline CDR1 reads SGHRS; CDR2 reads YFSETQ. The CDR3 sequence is CASSWGGDSTNSPLHF. In DNA form, the CDR3 reads TGCGCCAGCAGCTGGGGTGGGGACAGCACTAATTCACCCCTCCACTTT.

This chain joins TRBV5-3 and TRBJ2-7, with TRBD1 as a possible D gene (6 bases). TRBV5-3 is recorded as an ORF, its role being uncertain. V gave up 5 bases and J gave up 3 bases, with 18 bases separating them. The length of the CDR3 is 15 residues. The CDR3 region has the DNA TGTGCCAGAAGAAAGAACCGGGACACAGACTACGAGCAGTACTTC. Its protein is CARRKNRDTDYEQYF.

This chain connects TRBV29-1 to TRBJ2-7; a weak D match, TRBD2 (6 bases). CDR3 length: 14 residues. The V gene's germline CDR1 is SQVTM and CDR2 ANQGSEA. V was cut by 3 bases and J by 0 bases, with 12 bases left in between. The DNA of the CDR3 is TGCAGCGTTGACATCCGGGGGAGCTCCTACGAGCAGTACTTC. It codes for CSVDIRGSSYEQYF.

This clone has a single count. The CDR3 DNA sequence: TGTGCCAGCAGCTCCCCCCAGGGGGGCCTCTACAATGAGCAGTTCTTC. As protein: CASSSPQGGLYNEQFF. The chain joins TRBV4-2 to TRBJ2-1; D is perhaps TRBD1 (7 bases). This CDR3 contains 16 residues. V lost 5 bases to trimming and J lost 3 bases, with 17 bases between them. Germline CDR1 and CDR2: LGHNA and YNFKEQ.

The chain employs TRBV7-9 and TRBJ1-3; D unresolved. The CDR3 length is 15 residues. Trimming left V 4 bases short and J 2 bases short, with 12 bases between. Per germline, CDR1 SEHNR and CDR2 FQNEAQ (reference sequence). The CDR3 DNA follows: TGTGCCAGCAGCTCAGGTATTGCCGCTGGAAACACCATATATTTT. The encoded protein is CASSSGIAAGNTIYF. The entire variable domain, with the rest obtained from reference TRBV7-9 and TRBJ1-3, is as follows: DTGVSQNPRHKITKRGQNVTFRCDPISEHNRLYWYRQTLGQGPEFLTYFQNEAQLEKSRLLSDRFSAERPKGSFSTLEIQRTEQGDSAMYLCASSSGIAAGNTIYFGEGSWLTVV.

Points on this clone: Germline and junction disagree at one end, which may indicate a read error. The chain has TRBV6-5 and TRBJ1-6; D unclear. The CDR3 sequence is 16 residues long. Germline CDR1 reads MNHEY; CDR2 reads SVGAGI. The CDR3 nucleotides are TGTGCCAGCAGTAACTCACCCTCAACAGCGAATTCACCCCTCCACTTT. Translation gives CASSNSPSTANSPLHF.

The gene calls are TRBV30 and TRBJ1-6, with TRBD1 matching over 8 bases. Germline V gene data show CDR1 as GTSNPN and CDR2 as SVGIG (reference sequence). Trimming cost V 2 bases and J 9 bases; bases outside gene matches: 6. The CDR3 contains 14 residues. CDR3 coding DNA: TGTGCCTGGAGTTCCGGGACAGGAGGTTCACCCCTCCACTTT. It translates to CAWSSGTGGSPLHF.

V gene TRBV7-9 combines with J gene TRBJ2-7; D unclear. CDR1 is SEHNR, CDR2 FQNEAQ, per germline (reference sequence). This CDR3 has 13 residues. V was shortened by 5 bases and J by 3 bases, with 11 bases between the two germline ends. The CDR3 nucleotides read TGTGCCAGCAGCAGAGGACCGGTCTACGAGCAGTACTTC. This translates into CASSRGPVYEQYF.

The chain links TRBV7-5 to TRBJ2-7. TRBV7-5 is tagged as a pseudogene. The CDR3 spans 10 residues. Here the CDR3 reads CANTVGEQYF. CDR3 nucleotides: TGTGCCAACACGGTGGGCGAGCAGTACTTC.

This clone was seen only a few times. This chain joins TRBV11-2 and TRBJ1-4, with 11 positions matching TRBD1. The CDR3 totals 16 residues. V was clipped by 3 bases and J by 7 bases; unmatched bases: 7. CDR1 SGHAT and CDR2 FQNNGV come from the germline V gene. This CDR3 reads CASSFPGQGAAEKLFF. CDR3 bases: TGTGCCAGCAGCTTCCCCGGACAGGGGGCGGCTGAAAAACTGTTTTTT.

The V gene is TRBV15, the J gene TRBJ2-1; TRBD2 matches at 7 bases. V lost 3 bases and J lost 9; bases outside the gene matches: 11. CDR3 length equals 15 residues. The germline gives CDR1 LNHNV, CDR2 YYDKDF (reference sequence). CDR3: CATSRGGVEGTEQFF. The CDR3 nucleotides read TGTGCCACCAGCAGGGGGGGGGTGGAGGGCACTGAGCAGTTCTTC.

The V and J genes are TRBV6-5 and TRBJ2-3, with TRBD1 as a possible D gene (6 bases). In germline, CDR1 is MNHEY, CDR2 SVGAGI. The CDR3 has 15 residues. Trimming shortened V by 0 bases and J by 4 bases, and 11 bases separated the two germline ends. The CDR3 loop is CASSYSGNRADTQYF. CDR3 DNA: TGTGCCAGCAGTTACTCGGGGAACAGGGCAGATACGCAGTATTTT.

A single count supports this clone. This sequence joins TRBV7-9 and TRBJ2-4; TRBD2 matches 11 bases. This CDR3 has 17 amino acids. Losses at the gene ends were 3 bases for V and 5 bases for J; bases not matched to a gene: 9. Germline V lookup: CDR1 SEHNR, CDR2 FQNEAQ (reference sequence). CDR3 in DNA: TGTGCCAGCAGCTTTAGCGGGGGGGCGACCCCCGAAAACATTCAGTACTTC. Its translation: CASSFSGGATPENIQYF.

V is TRBV7-9 and J is TRBJ2-3; 9 nucleotides match TRBD2. Germline assignment: CDR1 SEHNR and CDR2 FQNEAQ (reference sequence). J was trimmed by 8 bases and V by 7 bases; bases with no gene match: 13. The CDR3 spans 15 residues. The CDR3 DNA reads TGTGCCAGCACCCGCGGGGGGGCCGTAGAAGGTACGCAGTATTTT. Translating it yields CASTRGGAVEGTQYF.

This clone showed up just a few times. The rearrangement links TRBV6-1 to TRBJ1-5; D is ambiguous. Trimming stripped 1 base from V and 4 bases from J, with 11 bases between. This CDR3 contains 15 residues. The V gene's germline CDR1 is MNHNS and CDR2 SASEGT. The CDR3 nucleotides are TGTGCCAGCAGTGAAGTGGATTTGGGGAATCAGCCCCAGCATTTT. Translated: CASSEVDLGNQPQHF.

This clone was observed once. This chain links TRBV25-1 with TRBJ2-5; TRBD2 is a possible D gene (5 bases). V lost 3 bases, J lost 4 bases, and 9 bases lay in between. This CDR3 has 13 residues. Germline values: CDR1 MGHDK, CDR2 SYGVNS. This CDR3 is CASSDPSLETQYF. In DNA form, the CDR3 reads TGTGCCAGCAGTGACCCTAGCTTAGAGACCCAGTACTTC.

The chain links TRBV7-9 to TRBJ1-1, with D possibly being TRBD1 (5 bases). The CDR3 runs 15 residues. Trimming pared 1 base from V and 1 base from J, leaving 10 bases between. Germline V gene lookup returns CDR1 SEHNR and CDR2 FQNEAQ (reference sequence). The CDR3 is CASSLGGLGNTEAFF. The DNA for the CDR3 is TGTGCCAGCAGCTTAGGGGGGTTGGGGAACACTGAAGCTTTCTTT.

The CDR3 reads CASSYQDSYEQYF. The CDR3 DNA follows: TGTGCCAGCAGTTACCAGGACTCCTACGAGCAGTACTTC. The chain has TRBV6-6 and TRBJ2-7; D unresolved. Trimming removed 2 bases from V and 0 bases from J, with 5 bases in between. The CDR3 spans 13 residues. From germline, CDR1 is MNHNY and CDR2 SVGAGI (reference sequence).

This clone was observed a few times. J is TRBJ1-1 and V is TRBV5-6, with TRBD1 as a possible D gene (6 bases). Germline V CDR1 and CDR2: SGHDT, YYEEEE. The germline V and J ends were trimmed by 4 bases and 1 base, with 17 bases remaining between them. The CDR3 sequence is 16 residues long. The CDR3 loop reads CASSLDRRASNTEAFF. The DNA for the CDR3 is TGTGCCAGCAGCCTTGACAGGAGGGCATCGAACACTGAAGCTTTCTTT.

This sequence joins TRBV5-1 and TRBJ1-1, with 8 bases lining up with TRBD1. Germline lookup yields CDR1 SGHRS and CDR2 YFSETQ. CDR3 size: 14 residues. The junction had 5 bases not matched to a gene; V was cut back by 4 bases and J by 3 bases. The CDR3 nucleotides read TGCGCCAGCAGCCCCCAGGGACAGGACACTGAAGCTTTCTTT. Residues: CASSPQGQDTEAFF.

V usage is TRBV10-2 and J usage is TRBJ1-2; D is perhaps TRBD1 (6 bases). This CDR3 is 11 amino acids long. Germline lookup yields CDR1 WSHSY and CDR2 SAAADI. Trimming shortened V by 8 bases and J by 8 bases, and 12 bases separated the two germline ends. CDR3 coding DNA: TGCGCCAGCGGCTCAGGGGTCGGCTACACCTTC. Translation gives CASGSGVGYTF.